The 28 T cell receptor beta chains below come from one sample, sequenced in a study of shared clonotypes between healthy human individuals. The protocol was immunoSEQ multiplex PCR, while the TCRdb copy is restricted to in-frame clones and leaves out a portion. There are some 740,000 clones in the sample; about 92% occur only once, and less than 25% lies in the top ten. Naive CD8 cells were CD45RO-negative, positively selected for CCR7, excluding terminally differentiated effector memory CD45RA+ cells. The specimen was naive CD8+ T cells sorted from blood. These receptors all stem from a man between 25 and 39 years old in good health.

The CDR3 bases are TGTGCCAGCAGTGAAAGGGCTAGCGGGAGAAGCACAGATACGCAGTATTTT. This translates into CASSERASGRSTDTQYF. The chain links TRBV6-1 to TRBJ2-3; TRBD2 matches at 10 bases. V shed 2 bases and J 0 bases; nucleotides not matched to a gene: 5. This CDR3 has 17 amino acids. Germline CDR1 reads MNHNS; CDR2 reads SASEGT.

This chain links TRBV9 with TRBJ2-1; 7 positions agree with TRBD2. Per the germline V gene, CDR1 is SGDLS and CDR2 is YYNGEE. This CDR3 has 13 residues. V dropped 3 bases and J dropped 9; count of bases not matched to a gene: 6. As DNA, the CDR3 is TGTGCCAGCAGCGCCGTACCGGGGGGTGAGCAGTTCTTC. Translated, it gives CASSAVPGGEQFF.

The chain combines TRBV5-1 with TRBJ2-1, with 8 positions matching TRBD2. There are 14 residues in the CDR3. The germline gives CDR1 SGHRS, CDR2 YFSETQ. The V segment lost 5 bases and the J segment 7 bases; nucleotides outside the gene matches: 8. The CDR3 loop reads CASRPAGAGNEQFF. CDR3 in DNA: TGCGCCAGCAGGCCAGCGGGAGCAGGGAATGAGCAGTTCTTC.

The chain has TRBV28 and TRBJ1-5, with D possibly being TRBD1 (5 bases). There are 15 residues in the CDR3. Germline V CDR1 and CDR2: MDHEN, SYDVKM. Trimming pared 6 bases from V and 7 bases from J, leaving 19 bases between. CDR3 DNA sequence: TGTGCCAGCAGGTCCCTCGGGGACTTAATCCAGCCCCAGCATTTT. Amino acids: CASRSLGDLIQPQHF. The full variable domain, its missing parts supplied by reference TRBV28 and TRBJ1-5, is DVKVTQSSRYLVKRTGEKVFLECVQDMDHENMFWYRQDPGLGLRLIYFSYDVKMKEKGDIPEGYSVSREKKERFSLILESASTNQTSMYLCASRSLGDLIQPQHFGDGTRLSIL.

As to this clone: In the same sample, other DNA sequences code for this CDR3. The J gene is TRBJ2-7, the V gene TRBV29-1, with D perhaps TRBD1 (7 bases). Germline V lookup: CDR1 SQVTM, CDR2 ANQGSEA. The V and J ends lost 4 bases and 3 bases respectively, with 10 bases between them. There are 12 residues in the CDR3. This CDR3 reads CSVGGDSYEQYF. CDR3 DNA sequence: TGCAGCGTTGGCGGGGACAGCTACGAGCAGTACTTC.

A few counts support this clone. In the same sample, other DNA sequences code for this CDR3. The CDR3: CASSPGVAGSYNEQFF. CDR3 DNA: TGTGCCAGCAGTCCGGGAGTAGCGGGCTCCTACAATGAGCAGTTCTTC. The genes are TRBV27 and TRBJ2-1; 7 positions match TRBD2. J was trimmed by 0 bases and V by 5 bases; bases with no gene match: 7. This CDR3 is 16 amino acids long. Germline V lookup: CDR1 MNHEY, CDR2 SMNVEV (reference sequence).

CDR3 nucleotide sequence: TGTGCCAGCAGCTTAAGGGTTAGCGGGTACAACACAGATACGCAGTATTTT. It translates to CASSLRVSGYNTDTQYF. This chain joins TRBV7-9 and TRBJ2-3, with 7 bases identical to TRBD2. The CDR3 length is 17 residues. Germline CDR1 SEHNR, CDR2 FQNEAQ (reference sequence). The junction had 10 bases not matched to a gene; V was cut back by 2 bases and J by 2 bases.

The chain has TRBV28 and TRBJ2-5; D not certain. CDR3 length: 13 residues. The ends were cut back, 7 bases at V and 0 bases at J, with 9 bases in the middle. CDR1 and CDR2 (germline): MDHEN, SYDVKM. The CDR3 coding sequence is TGTGCCAGCATCTCCGCGGACCAAGAGACCCAGTACTTC. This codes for CASISADQETQYF.

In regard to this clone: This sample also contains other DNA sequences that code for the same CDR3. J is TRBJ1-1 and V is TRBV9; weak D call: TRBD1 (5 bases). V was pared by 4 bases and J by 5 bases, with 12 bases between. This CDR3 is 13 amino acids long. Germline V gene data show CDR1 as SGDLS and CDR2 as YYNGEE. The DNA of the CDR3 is TGTGCCAGCAGCCTGGGGGGGAGTACTGAAGCTTTCTTT. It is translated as CASSLGGSTEAFF.

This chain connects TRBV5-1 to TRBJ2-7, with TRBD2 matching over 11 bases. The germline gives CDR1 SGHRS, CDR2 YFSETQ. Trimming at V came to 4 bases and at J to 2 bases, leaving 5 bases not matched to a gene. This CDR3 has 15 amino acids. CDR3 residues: CASSVGTSGTYEQYF. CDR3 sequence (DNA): TGCGCCAGCAGCGTCGGGACTAGCGGAACCTACGAGCAGTACTTC.

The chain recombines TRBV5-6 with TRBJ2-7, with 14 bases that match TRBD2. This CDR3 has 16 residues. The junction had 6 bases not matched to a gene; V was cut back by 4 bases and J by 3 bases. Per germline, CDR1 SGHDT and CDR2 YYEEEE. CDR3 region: CASSEGTSGSHYEQYF. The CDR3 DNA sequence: TGTGCCAGCAGCGAGGGGACTAGCGGGAGTCACTACGAGCAGTACTTC.

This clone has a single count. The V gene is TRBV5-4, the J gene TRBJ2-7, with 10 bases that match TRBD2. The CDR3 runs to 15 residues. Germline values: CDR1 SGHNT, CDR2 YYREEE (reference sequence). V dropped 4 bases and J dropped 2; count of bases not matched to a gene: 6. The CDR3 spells CASSTLLAGPYEQYF. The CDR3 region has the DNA TGTGCCAGCAGCACGTTACTAGCGGGGCCCTACGAGCAGTACTTC.

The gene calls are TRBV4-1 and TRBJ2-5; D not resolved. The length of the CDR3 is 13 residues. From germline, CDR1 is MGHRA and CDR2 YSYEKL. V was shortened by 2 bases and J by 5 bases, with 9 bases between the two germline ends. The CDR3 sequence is CASSQLVGETQYF. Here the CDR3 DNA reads TGCGCCAGCAGCCAATTGGTGGGGGAGACCCAGTACTTC.

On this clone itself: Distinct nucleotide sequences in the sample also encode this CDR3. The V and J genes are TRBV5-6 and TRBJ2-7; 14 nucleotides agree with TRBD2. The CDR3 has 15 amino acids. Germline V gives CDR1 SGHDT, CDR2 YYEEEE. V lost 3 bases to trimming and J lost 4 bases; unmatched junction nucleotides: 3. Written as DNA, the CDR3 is TGTGCCAGCAGCTCGGGACTAGCGGGAGTTTACGAGCAGTACTTC. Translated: CASSSGLAGVYEQYF.

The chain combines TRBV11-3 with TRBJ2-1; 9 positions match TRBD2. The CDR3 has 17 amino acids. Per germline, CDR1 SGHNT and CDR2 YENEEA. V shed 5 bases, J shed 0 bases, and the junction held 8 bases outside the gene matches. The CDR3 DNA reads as TGTGCCAGCAGCAGCCATGGCGGGAGGGGCTCCTACAATGAGCAGTTCTTC. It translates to CASSSHGGRGSYNEQFF.

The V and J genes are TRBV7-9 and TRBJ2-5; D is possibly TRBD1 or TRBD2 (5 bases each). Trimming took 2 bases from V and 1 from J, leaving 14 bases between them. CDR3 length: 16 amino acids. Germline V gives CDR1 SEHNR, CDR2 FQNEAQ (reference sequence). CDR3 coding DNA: TGTGCCAGCAGCTTAATAGTTTGGGACGGCCAAGAGACCCAGTACTTC. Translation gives CASSLIVWDGQETQYF.

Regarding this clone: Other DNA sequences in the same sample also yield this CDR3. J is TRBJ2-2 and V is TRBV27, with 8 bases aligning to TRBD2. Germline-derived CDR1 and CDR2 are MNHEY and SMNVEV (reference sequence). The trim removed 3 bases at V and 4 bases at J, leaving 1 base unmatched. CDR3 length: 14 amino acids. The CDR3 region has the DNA TGTGCCAGCAGTTTGGCGGGAGGCACCGGGGAGCTGTTTTTT. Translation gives CASSLAGGTGELFF.

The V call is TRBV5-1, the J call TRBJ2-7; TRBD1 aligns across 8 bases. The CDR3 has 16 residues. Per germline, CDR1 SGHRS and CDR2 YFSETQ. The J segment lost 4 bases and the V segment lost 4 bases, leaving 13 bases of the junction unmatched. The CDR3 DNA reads TGCGCCAGCAGCCCCCCGAGGGCAGGGGGCGTGTACGAGCAGTACTTC. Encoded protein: CASSPPRAGGVYEQYF.

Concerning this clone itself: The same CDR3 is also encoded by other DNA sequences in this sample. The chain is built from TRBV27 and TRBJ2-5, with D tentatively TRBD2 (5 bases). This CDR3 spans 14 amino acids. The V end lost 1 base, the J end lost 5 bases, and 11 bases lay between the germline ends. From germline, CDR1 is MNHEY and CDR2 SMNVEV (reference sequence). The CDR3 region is CASSLLPGMETQYF. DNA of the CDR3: TGTGCCAGCAGTTTATTACCGGGAATGGAGACCCAGTACTTC.

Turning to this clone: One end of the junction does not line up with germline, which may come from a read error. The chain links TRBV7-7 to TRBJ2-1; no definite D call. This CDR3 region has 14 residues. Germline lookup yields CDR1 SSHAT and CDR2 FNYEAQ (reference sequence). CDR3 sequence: CASSLGLNYNEQFF. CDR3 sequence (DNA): TGTGCTAGCAGCTTGGGTCTAAACTACAATGAGCAGTTCTTC.

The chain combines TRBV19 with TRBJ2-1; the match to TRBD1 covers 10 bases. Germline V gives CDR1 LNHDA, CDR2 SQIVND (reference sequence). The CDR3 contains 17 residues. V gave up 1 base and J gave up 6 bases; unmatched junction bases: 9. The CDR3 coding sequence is TGTGCCAGTAGTATAGTCCCCCGGGACAGGGGATCCAATGAGCAGTTCTTC. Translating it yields CASSIVPRDRGSNEQFF. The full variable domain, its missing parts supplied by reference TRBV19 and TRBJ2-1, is DGGITQSPKYLFRKEGQNVTLSCEQNLNHDAMYWYRQDPGQGLRLIYYSQIVNDFQKGDIAEGYSVSREKKESFPLTVTSAQKNPTAFYLCASSIVPRDRGSNEQFFGPGTRLTVL.

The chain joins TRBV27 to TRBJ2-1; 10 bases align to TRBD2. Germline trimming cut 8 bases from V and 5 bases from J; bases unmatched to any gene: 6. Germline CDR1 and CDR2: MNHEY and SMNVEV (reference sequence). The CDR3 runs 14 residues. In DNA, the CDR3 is TGTGCCAGCGGGAGGACTAGCGGTCACAATGAGCAGTTCTTC. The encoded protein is CASGRTSGHNEQFF.

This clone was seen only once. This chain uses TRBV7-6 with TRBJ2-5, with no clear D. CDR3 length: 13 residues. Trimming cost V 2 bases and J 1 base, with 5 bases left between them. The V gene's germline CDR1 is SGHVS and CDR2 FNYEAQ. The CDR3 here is CASSLFLQETQYF. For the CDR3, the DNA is TGTGCCAGCAGCTTATTCCTCCAAGAGACCCAGTACTTC.

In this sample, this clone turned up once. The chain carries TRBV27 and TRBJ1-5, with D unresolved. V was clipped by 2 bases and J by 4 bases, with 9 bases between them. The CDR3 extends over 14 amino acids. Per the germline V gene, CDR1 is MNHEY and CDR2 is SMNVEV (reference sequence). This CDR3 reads CASSLAAENQPQHF. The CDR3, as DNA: TGTGCCAGCAGTTTAGCGGCAGAAAATCAGCCCCAGCATTTT.

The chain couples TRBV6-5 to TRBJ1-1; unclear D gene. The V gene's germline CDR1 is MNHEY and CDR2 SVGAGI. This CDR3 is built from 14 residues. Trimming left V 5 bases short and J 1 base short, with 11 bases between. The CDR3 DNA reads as TGTGCCAGCAGTAATACCCTCAGGAACACTGAAGCTTTCTTT. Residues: CASSNTLRNTEAFF.

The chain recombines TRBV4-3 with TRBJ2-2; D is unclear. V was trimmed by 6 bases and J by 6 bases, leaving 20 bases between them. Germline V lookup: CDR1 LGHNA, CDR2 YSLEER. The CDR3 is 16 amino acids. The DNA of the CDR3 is TGCGCCAGCAGTACCTTGGCGGACGCGCTCGCCGGGGAGCTGTTTTTT. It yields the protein CASSTLADALAGELFF.

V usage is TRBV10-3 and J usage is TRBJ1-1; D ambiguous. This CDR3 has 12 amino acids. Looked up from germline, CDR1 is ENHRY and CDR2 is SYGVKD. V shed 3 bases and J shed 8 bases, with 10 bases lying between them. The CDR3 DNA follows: TGTGCCATCAGTGAACAGAGCGTCGAAGCTTTCTTT. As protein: CAISEQSVEAFF.

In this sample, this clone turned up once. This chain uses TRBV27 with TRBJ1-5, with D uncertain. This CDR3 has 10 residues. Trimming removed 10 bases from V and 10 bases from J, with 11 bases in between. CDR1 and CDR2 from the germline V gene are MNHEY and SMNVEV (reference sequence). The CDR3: CATGISPQHF. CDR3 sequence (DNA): TGTGCCACGGGGATCAGTCCCCAGCATTTT.